This T cell receptor (beta chain) emerged from a study of chemoradiotherapy in HPV16-positive cancers. Turning to the study itself: Candidate HPV-specific T-cell clones and common TCR motifs came from functional assays in a couple of HPV16-positive patients. Study-wide results and limits: In HPV16-positive patients, HPV-responsive T-cell expansion tracked better recurrence-free survival. During treatment, candidate HPV-specific clones and E7-related motifs expanded in tumor.

Some clones are missing from TCRdb's copy, which holds only in-frame ones; the method was immunoSEQ multiplex PCR. The sample lists 4,000 to 5,000 clones, roughly 84% occurring once. CDR1 is GTSNPN, CDR2 SVGIG, per germline (reference sequence). Losses at the gene ends were 1 base for V and 5 bases for J; bases not matched to a gene: 6. This CDR3 has 14 amino acids. Points on this clone: The target antigen is unknown.

The V and J genes are TRBV30 and TRBJ1-2, with 8 bases that match TRBD1. The sample in question was tumor tissue, obtained from a patient who underwent chemoradiotherapy. The source is a human donor with HPV-associated anogenital cancer. Here the CDR3 reads CAWSEDRVVYGYTF. CDR3 nucleotides: TGTGCCTGGAGTGAGGACAGGGTAGTGTATGGCTACACCTTC.